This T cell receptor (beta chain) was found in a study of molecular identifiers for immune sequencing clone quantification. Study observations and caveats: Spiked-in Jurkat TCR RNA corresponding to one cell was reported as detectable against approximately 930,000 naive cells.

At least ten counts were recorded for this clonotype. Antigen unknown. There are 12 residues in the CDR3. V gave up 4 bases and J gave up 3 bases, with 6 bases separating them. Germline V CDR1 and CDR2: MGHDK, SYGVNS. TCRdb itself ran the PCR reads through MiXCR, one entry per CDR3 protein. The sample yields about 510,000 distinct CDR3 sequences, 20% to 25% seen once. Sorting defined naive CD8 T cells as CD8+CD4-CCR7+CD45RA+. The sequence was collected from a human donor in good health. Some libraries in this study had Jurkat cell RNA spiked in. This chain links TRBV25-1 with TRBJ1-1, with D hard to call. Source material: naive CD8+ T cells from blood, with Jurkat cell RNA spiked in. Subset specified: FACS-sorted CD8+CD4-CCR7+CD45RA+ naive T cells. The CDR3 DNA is TGTGCCAGCAGTGTTGCGCACACTGAAGCTTTCTTT. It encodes CASSVAHTEAFF.